The 19 T cell receptor beta chains in this list originate from one sample, sequenced in a study of blood T cell repertoires in COVID-19 (dated by TCRdb to the early 2020s). Receptor amplification or capture employed the immunoSEQ multiplex PCR assay. Entries here come from immuneACCESS through TCRdb and include only in-frame sequences with V and J called. Some clones fail to appear in such tables; in the studies checked, an unresolved V gene covers under half of the shortfall, and the cause of the remainder is unknown. Here the sample has over 150,000 clones; approximately 86% occur a single time. The ten largest clones take up just over 2.5% of the sample. The sequenced sample was peripheral blood. The receptors come from a woman older than 75 with COVID-19, enrolled during active disease.

The chain carries TRBV7-9 and TRBJ1-4; 7 bases match TRBD1. The V segment lost 3 bases and the J segment 4 bases; nucleotides outside the gene matches: 8. This CDR3 contains 16 residues. Germline CDR1 reads SEHNR; CDR2 reads FQNEAQ (reference sequence). CDR3 nucleotide sequence: TGTGCCAGCAGCTTGGGACAGCCCGCAGTTAATGAAAAACTGTTTTTT. This sequence encodes CASSLGQPAVNEKLFF.

The chain has TRBV5-4 and TRBJ2-7; 9 nucleotides line up with TRBD1. The trim removed 6 bases at V and 3 bases at J, leaving 7 bases unmatched. The CDR3 runs 14 residues. In germline, CDR1 is SGHNT, CDR2 YYREEE (reference sequence). The CDR3 DNA reads TGTGCCAGCACCACCGGACAGGGGTACTACGAGCAGTACTTC. This gives the protein CASTTGQGYYEQYF.

The V and J genes are TRBV27 and TRBJ1-1; possibly TRBD1 for D (5 bases). Germline V gives CDR1 MNHEY, CDR2 SMNVEV (reference sequence). V lost 5 bases to trimming and J lost 0 bases, with 7 bases between them. CDR3 size: 13 residues. The chain's CDR3 is CASSRQLNTEAFF. The CDR3 DNA reads as TGTGCCAGCAGTCGACAGCTGAACACTGAAGCTTTCTTT.

The chain links TRBV28 to TRBJ2-3, with 8 bases aligning to TRBD1. Per the germline V gene, CDR1 is MDHEN and CDR2 is SYDVKM. This CDR3 region has 15 residues. V was pared by 6 bases and J by 5 bases, with 10 bases of the junction left unmatched. CDR3 sequence: CASSAPGQARDTQYF. The CDR3 coding sequence is TGTGCCAGCAGCGCCCCGGGACAGGCAAGAGATACGCAGTATTTT.

The V gene is TRBV27, the J gene TRBJ1-2; D ambiguous. The CDR3 contains 13 residues. The germline V and J ends were trimmed by 6 bases and 8 bases, with 16 bases remaining between them. Germline-derived CDR1 and CDR2 are MNHEY and SMNVEV (reference sequence). The CDR3 loop is CASRTREVRGYTF. CDR3 nucleotide sequence: TGTGCCAGCAGGACTAGGGAAGTCCGCGGCTACACCTTC.

The chain has TRBV7-9 and TRBJ2-3; a possible D gene is TRBD1 (6 bases). CDR1 is SEHNR, CDR2 FQNEAQ, per germline (reference sequence). The ends were cut back, 5 bases at V and 5 bases at J, with 23 bases in the middle. The CDR3 totals 17 residues. As DNA, the CDR3 is TGTGCCAGCAGCCCCCTCCTTCGACAGGTAGGCCAAGATACGCAGTATTTT. Amino acid sequence: CASSPLLRQVGQDTQYF.

CDR3 loop: CATSEWTSGNQETQYF. The CDR3 DNA reads as TGTGCCACCAGTGAGTGGACTAGCGGGAACCAAGAGACCCAGTACTTC. The gene calls are TRBV24-1 and TRBJ2-5; 12 bases map to TRBD2. The CDR3 has 16 residues. Germline values: CDR1 KGHDR, CDR2 SFDVKD. Trimming removed 4 bases from V and 0 bases from J; junction bases left unmatched: 2.

The V gene is TRBV7-3, the J gene TRBJ2-1; 7 bases are shared with TRBD2. J was trimmed by 0 bases and V by 5 bases; bases with no gene match: 4. The CDR3 runs to 15 residues. From germline, CDR1 is SGHTA and CDR2 FQGTGA. CDR3 residues: CASSASGTSYNEQFF. The CDR3 nucleotides read TGTGCCAGCAGCGCAAGCGGGACCTCCTACAATGAGCAGTTCTTC.

The V call is TRBV18, the J call TRBJ1-2; D may be TRBD1 (6 bases). This CDR3 contains 15 residues. V gave up 3 bases and J gave up 0 bases, with 11 bases separating them. Germline values: CDR1 KGHSH, CDR2 LQKENI. CDR3 sequence reads: CASSPSGQPNYGYTF. DNA for the CDR3: TGTGCCAGCTCACCTTCCGGACAGCCTAACTATGGCTACACCTTC.

This chain links TRBV18 with TRBJ2-7; possible D gene TRBD1, 5 bases. The length of the CDR3 is 13 residues. Trimming pared 3 bases from V and 5 bases from J, leaving 11 bases between. From germline, CDR1 is KGHSH and CDR2 LQKENI. In DNA, the CDR3 is TGTGCCAGCTCACCTAGACAGAGCAACGAGCAGTACTTC. It translates to CASSPRQSNEQYF.

This clone occurred once. The chain has TRBV15 and TRBJ1-2; 9 bases fit TRBD1. Germline values: CDR1 LNHNV, CDR2 YYDKDF (reference sequence). CDR3 length: 15 amino acids. Trimming removed 5 bases from V and 2 bases from J; junction bases left unmatched: 6. The CDR3 loop reads CATSPGGQGNYGYTF. The CDR3 region has the DNA TGTGCCACCAGCCCAGGGGGACAGGGAAACTATGGCTACACCTTC.

The chain joins TRBV12-3 or TRBV12-4 to TRBJ2-1; the match to TRBD2 covers 10 bases. The ends lost 7 bases at V and 6 bases at J; junction bases unmatched: 3. CDR3 length: 13 residues. The CDR3 sequence is CASTLAGGNEQFF. As DNA, the CDR3 is TGTGCCAGCACCTTAGCGGGAGGCAATGAGCAGTTCTTC.

The CDR3: CASKAGGSKNIQYF. Written as DNA, the CDR3 is TGTGCCAGCAAGGCGGGAGGATCCAAAAACATTCAGTACTTC. The V gene is TRBV27, the J gene TRBJ2-4; 8 positions match TRBD2. The trim removed 7 bases at V and 2 bases at J, leaving 4 bases unmatched. The germline V gene has CDR1 MNHEY and CDR2 SMNVEV (reference sequence). The CDR3 contains 14 residues.

Turning to this clone: Additional DNA sequences in this sample encode the identical CDR3. This rearrangement joins TRBV28 to TRBJ1-2, with D unclear. CDR3 length equals 12 residues. From germline, CDR1 is MDHEN and CDR2 SYDVKM. Trimming stripped 5 bases from V and 0 bases from J, with 4 bases between. The CDR3, as DNA: TGTGCCAGCAGTCTGTCTAACTATGGCTACACCTTC. Encoded protein: CASSLSNYGYTF.

The chain employs TRBV7-9 and TRBJ2-1, with D perhaps matching TRBD2 (6 bases). Per the germline V gene, CDR1 is SEHNR and CDR2 is FQNEAQ (reference sequence). This CDR3 has 15 amino acids. Trimming removed 7 bases from V and 9 bases from J, with 22 bases in between. CDR3 loop: CASTLTGNLGGEQFF. In DNA, the CDR3 is TGTGCCAGCACCCTCACCGGGAACCTGGGAGGTGAGCAGTTCTTC.

The genes are TRBV6-5 and TRBJ1-5, with 9 bases fitting TRBD1. V was pared by 2 bases and J by 1 base, with 0 bases of the junction left unmatched. The CDR3 is 15 residues long. Germline CDR1 is MNHEY and CDR2 is SVGAGI. The CDR3 spells CASSYGTGSNQPQHF. The CDR3 DNA reads as TGTGCCAGCAGTTACGGGACAGGGAGCAATCAGCCCCAGCATTTT.

CDR3 sequence reads: CASSVQRTETYEQYF. In DNA, the CDR3 is TGTGCCAGCAGCGTACAAAGGACAGAGACCTACGAGCAGTACTTC. V and J are TRBV3-1 (or the pseudogene TRBV3-2) and TRBJ2-7, with D perhaps matching TRBD1 (6 bases). CDR1 and CDR2 (germline): LGHDT, YNNKEL (reference sequence). CDR3 length: 15 amino acids. Trimming removed 5 bases from V and 2 bases from J, with 16 bases in between.

This clone showed up just once. The chain combines TRBV7-9 with TRBJ2-1; 9 bases fit TRBD1. Germline trimming cut 5 bases from V and 16 bases from J; bases unmatched to any gene: 6. Germline V gene data show CDR1 as SEHNR and CDR2 as FQNEAQ (reference sequence). This CDR3 spans 11 amino acids. In DNA, the CDR3 is TGTGCCAGCAGCCCGGGACAGGGTGCCTTCTTC. This encodes CASSPGQGAFF.

The chain carries TRBV10-3 and TRBJ2-1; 9 positions agree with TRBD1. With V trimmed by 7 bases and J by 9 bases, 10 bases remained unmatched. This CDR3 comprises 14 residues. Germline CDR1 ENHRY, CDR2 SYGVKD. The CDR3 DNA is TGTGCCATCAAGGGCGGGACAGGGCAAATTGAGCAGTTCTTC. This translates into CAIKGGTGQIEQFF.